A selection of T cell receptor beta chains follows, all from one sample in a study of identical twins. In TCRdb, the 5' RACE reads were re-called with MiXCR into one record per CDR3 protein. The top ten hold 0.98% of the sample, which has 400,000 to 550,000 distinct CDR3 sequences, 13% to 15% seen once. The sample was also reused in another study, on yellow fever vaccine responses in identical twins.

Sequencing input: CD4+ T cells sorted from blood. The receptors were sampled from a young woman in good health. Each CDR3 is given without its conserved first and last residue. The order of the fields is CDR3 length, V gene, J gene, D gene, CDR3 protein. D genes are given only for firm matches.

12	TRBV12-3/TRBV12-4	TRBJ2-5	NA	ASSPARELETQY
11	TRBV5-1	TRBJ2-5	NA	ASSFKTQETQY
9	TRBV29-1	TRBJ2-1	TRBD1	SVQGQGDQF
11	TRBV7-2	TRBJ2-7	NA	ASSLGPGVSLY
15	TRBV20-1	TRBJ1-6	NA	SARDRMSPGVNSPLH
14	TRBV20-1	TRBJ2-2	NA	SAKGGSPGGTGELF
11	TRBV6-1	TRBJ2-3	NA	ASRPTGRDTQY
12	TRBV11-2	TRBJ2-7	NA	ASSLNGPSYEQY
12	TRBV28	TRBJ2-5	TRBD2	ASRTGLGRETQY
13	TRBV5-1	TRBJ2-1	NA	ASSPGPPPQHEQF
14	TRBV5-1	TRBJ2-2	TRBD1	ASSLFGQGETGELF